One T cell receptor (beta chain) is described in this entry. No antigen is known for it. A read error may account for a junction end that differs from germline. The entry originates in a study of blood T cells in healthy people across ages. The second PCR ran roughly 7 to 12 cycles with a sample-barcoded 5' primer and J-beta primers. TCRdb reprocessed the 5' RACE reads via MiXCR and lists one record per CDR3 protein. This sample has about 1.6 million distinct CDR3 sequences, with around 35% found just once. Each individual donor underwent a draw of roughly 10 milliliters of peripheral blood. The germline V gene has CDR1 SGHTA and CDR2 FQGTGA. The CDR3 length is 15 residues. Overall study results and limits: Diversity was higher, and naive CD4+ cells more numerous, in long-lived donors than in aged donors.

The V call is TRBV7-3, the J call TRBJ2-1; perhaps TRBD2 as D (5 bases). The sample was blood. The source of this sequence is a woman aged 30 to 39 in good health. Written as DNA, the CDR3 is TGTGCCAGCAGCGCGCAGACTATCTCCTACAACGAGCAGTTCTTC. Its protein product is CASSAQTISYNEQFF.